One T cell receptor (beta chain) is described in this entry. Its matching antigen is unknown. Additional DNA sequences in this sample encode the identical CDR3. The data stem from a study of shared clonotypes between healthy human individuals. At the level of the study: Sampling drew on donors who were a couple of women and three men aged 18 to 49.

Points from the study as a whole: In general, naive subsets displayed greater estimated richness than memory subsets did.

Original methodology: Filtering differed for immunoSEQ, which gave only junction sequences without quality scores. Measured with immunoSEQ multiplex PCR; TCRdb has only the in-frame clones, and not every one. V, J and clone size derive from that table, while D and trimming were established from the DNA sequence. The sample lists some 2,000,000 clones, less than 95% occurring once. Germline lookup yields CDR1 MNHEY and CDR2 SVGAGI. V lost 2 bases and J lost 4, with 9 bases in between. The CDR3 spans 13 residues. Naivety among CD8 cells was defined by CD45RO negativity and positive CCR7 selection, thereby excluding terminally differentiated effector memory CD45RA+ cells. All of the donors resided in Nashville, Tennessee, and each was a Caucasian adult.

The genes are TRBV6-5 and TRBJ2-7; maybe TRBD2 (5 bases). The receptor was isolated from a man between 18 and 29 years old in good health. Material for sequencing was naive CD8+ T cells sorted from blood. This CDR3 reads CASSYGLAYEQYF. CDR3 bases: TGTGCCAGCAGTTACGGGCTAGCTTACGAGCAGTACTTC.